A single sample gave rise to the 21 T cell receptor beta chains below, sequenced in a study of blood T cell repertoires in COVID-19. Produced via immunoSEQ multiplex PCR; TCRdb's table is partial and in-frame only. The sample has around 200,000 clones; approximately 85% are singletons. The sequencing sample was made of peripheral blood. These receptors came from a woman aged 80 or over with acute or convalescent COVID-19.

The chain combines TRBV19 with TRBJ1-5; 10 bases agree with TRBD1. The CDR3 loop spans 17 amino acids. Germline loops: CDR1 LNHDA, CDR2 SQIVND (reference sequence). V gave up 6 bases and J gave up 4 bases; unmatched junction bases: 12. The CDR3 DNA reads as TGTGCCAGTAGGGGGAGTCCCGGGACAGGGGTGAATCAGCCCCAGCATTTT. Translation: CASRGSPGTGVNQPQHF. Drawing the rest from reference TRBV19 and TRBJ1-5, the complete variable domain is DGGITQSPKYLFRKEGQNVTLSCEQNLNHDAMYWYRQDPGQGLRLIYYSQIVNDFQKGDIAEGYSVSREKKESFPLTVTSAQKNPTAFYLCASRGSPGTGVNQPQHFGDGTRLSIL.

The rearrangement links TRBV5-5 to TRBJ1-5; D not resolved. The CDR3 consists of 13 residues. Trimming left V 7 bases short and J 0 bases short, with 8 bases between. Looked up from germline, CDR1 is SGHKS and CDR2 is YYEKEE (reference sequence). The CDR3 region is CASSGDSNQPQHF. The CDR3 bases are TGTGCCAGCTCCGGGGATAGCAATCAGCCCCAGCATTTT.

J is TRBJ1-2 and V is TRBV3-1 (or the pseudogene TRBV3-2), with D possibly being TRBD1 (5 bases). Trimming removed 0 bases at V and 5 bases at J, with 16 bases between. This CDR3 has 16 residues. CDR1 and CDR2 (germline): LGHDT, YNNKEL (reference sequence). CDR3 sequence: CASSQDTGEGGYGYTF. The CDR3 DNA reads as TGTGCCAGCAGCCAAGATACGGGGGAGGGAGGATATGGCTACACCTTC.

The chain couples TRBV7-9 to TRBJ2-3; 7 nucleotides align to TRBD2. The junction had 7 bases not matched to a gene; V was cut back by 10 bases and J by 0 bases. Looked up from germline, CDR1 is SEHNR and CDR2 is FQNEAQ (reference sequence). This CDR3 has 14 amino acids. CDR3 region: CATTGLGSTDTQYF. The CDR3 DNA follows: TGTGCCACCACCGGACTAGGCAGCACAGATACGCAGTATTTT.

The V call is TRBV27, the J call TRBJ2-7; D may be TRBD2 (7 bases). Trimming removed 7 bases from V and 6 bases from J, with 13 bases in between. This CDR3 has 12 residues. Germline loops: CDR1 MNHEY, CDR2 SMNVEV (reference sequence). As DNA, the CDR3 is TGTGCCAGCAAGAGGGGGAGGGGCGAGCAGTACTTC. This codes for CASKRGRGEQYF.

This chain links TRBV9 with TRBJ2-3; 8 bases fit TRBD1. Germline V gene data show CDR1 as SGDLS and CDR2 as YYNGEE. This CDR3 comprises 15 residues. The ends lost 0 bases at V and 2 bases at J; junction bases unmatched: 2. CDR3 amino acids: CASSVGGQVTDTQYF. In nucleotides, the CDR3 is TGTGCCAGCAGCGTAGGGGGACAGGTCACAGATACGCAGTATTTT.

The rearrangement joins TRBV18 to TRBJ2-7, with a tentative D call TRBD2 (7 bases). V gave up 3 bases and J gave up 2 bases, with 11 bases separating them. This CDR3 comprises 14 residues. Germline CDR1 and CDR2: KGHSH and LQKENI. The CDR3 sequence: CASSPREGAYEQYF. The CDR3, as DNA: TGTGCCAGCTCACCGAGGGAGGGGGCCTACGAGCAGTACTTC. Filled out from reference TRBV18 and TRBJ2-7, the complete variable domain reads NAGVMQNPRHLVRRRGQEARLRCSPMKGHSHVYWYRQLPEEGLKFMVYLQKENIIDESGMPKERFSAEFPKEGPSILRIQQVVRGDSAAYFCASSPREGAYEQYFGPGTRLTVT.

The chain carries TRBV10-2 and TRBJ1-2; D unclear. The V end was cut by 3 bases, the J end by 6 bases, with 14 bases between. Germline V gives CDR1 WSHSY, CDR2 SAAADI. This CDR3 spans 14 amino acids. The CDR3 reads CASSDRAGGDGYTF. The CDR3, as DNA: TGCGCCAGCAGTGATCGGGCGGGAGGTGATGGCTACACCTTC.

This clone was counted a few times. The chain recombines TRBV29-1 with TRBJ2-4; 11 bases are a match to TRBD1. J gave up 9 bases and V 4 bases, and 8 bases lay outside the gene matches. Germline V gene sequence: CDR1 SQVTM, CDR2 ANQGSEA. The CDR3 is 14 residues long. CDR3 sequence reads: CSVGGTGGISIQYF. The CDR3 nucleotides are TGCAGCGTTGGGGGGACAGGGGGAATTAGCATTCAGTACTTC.

This clone was recorded only once. The J gene is TRBJ2-7, the V gene TRBV7-3, with a weak D call TRBD1 (5 bases). CDR1 and CDR2 (germline): SGHTA, FQGTGA. V was cut by 4 bases and J by 6 bases, with 16 bases left in between. The CDR3 is 14 amino acids. The CDR3 DNA follows: TGTGCCAGCAGCTCCAGCTTCCAGGGTTCCGAGCAGTACTTC. It is translated as CASSSSFQGSEQYF.

This clone was observed a single time. The chain recombines TRBV29-1 with TRBJ1-1; D may be TRBD1 (5 bases). Germline loops: CDR1 SQVTM, CDR2 ANQGSEA. This CDR3 has 12 residues. The germline V and J ends were trimmed by 4 bases and 3 bases, with 9 bases remaining between them. The CDR3 nucleotides read TGCAGCGTTGGCTCGGGGGACACTGAAGCTTTCTTT. It encodes CSVGSGDTEAFF.

The chain is built from TRBV2 and TRBJ1-2; 8 bases align to TRBD1. V trimming: 2 bases; J trimming: 2 bases; junction bases outside the gene matches: 1. The CDR3 contains 14 residues. Germline assignment: CDR1 SNHLY and CDR2 FYNNEI. The DNA for the CDR3 is TGTGCCAGCAGTGAACAGGGGGCGAACTATGGCTACACCTTC. Amino acid sequence: CASSEQGANYGYTF.

This clone showed up just once. The chain couples TRBV2 to TRBJ2-5; D possibly corresponds to TRBD1 (6 bases). Germline CDR1 SNHLY, CDR2 FYNNEI. The V end lost 7 bases, the J end lost 4 bases, and 19 bases lay between the germline ends. CDR3 length equals 15 residues. Written as DNA, the CDR3 is TGTGCCAGCAAACCCCCCCAGGGGAGAGGAGAGACCCAGTACTTC. Encoded protein: CASKPPQGRGETQYF.

The chain is built from TRBV6-5 and TRBJ1-5; unclear D gene. The CDR3 sequence is 13 residues long. From germline, CDR1 is MNHEY and CDR2 SVGAGI. The CDR3 sequence is CATVGGFNQPQHF. CDR3 coding DNA: TGTGCAACGGTGGGAGGGTTCAATCAGCCCCAGCATTTT.

This clone was observed a handful of times. The chain uses TRBV27 and TRBJ1-1, with a tentative D call TRBD1 (6 bases). The ends were cut back, 5 bases at V and 2 bases at J, with 15 bases in the middle. CDR3 size: 15 residues. Germline CDR1 reads MNHEY; CDR2 reads SMNVEV (reference sequence). The CDR3 protein is CASSPGTSHNTEAFF. The CDR3 DNA follows: TGTGCCAGCAGTCCCGGGACATCACATAACACTGAAGCTTTCTTT.

This chain joins TRBV19 and TRBJ2-6; D remains ambiguous. Trimming removed 1 base at V and 1 base at J, with 5 bases between. This CDR3 has 15 residues. From germline, CDR1 is LNHDA and CDR2 SQIVND (reference sequence). CDR3 region: CASSIGRSGANVLTF. CDR3 bases: TGTGCCAGTAGTATAGGGAGATCTGGGGCCAACGTCCTGACTTTC.

V usage is TRBV5-4 and J usage is TRBJ1-5, with D unresolved. The germline V gene has CDR1 SGHNT and CDR2 YYREEE (reference sequence). The CDR3 contains 14 residues. V gave up 0 bases and J gave up 3 bases, with 7 bases separating them. CDR3 sequence: CASSLAGFNQPQHF. The CDR3 DNA follows: TGTGCCAGCAGCTTGGCAGGTTTCAATCAGCCCCAGCATTTT.

This rearrangement joins TRBV7-8 to TRBJ2-7; 9 positions match TRBD1. Trimming at V came to 3 bases and at J to 5 bases, leaving 5 bases not matched to a gene. CDR3 length equals 14 residues. The V gene's germline CDR1 is SGHVS and CDR2 FQNEAQ. In nucleotides, the CDR3 is TGTGCCAGCAGCTTGTACCGGGACAGGGACGAGCAGTACTTC. This codes for CASSLYRDRDEQYF.

This chain joins TRBV3-1 (or the pseudogene TRBV3-2) and TRBJ2-1; 9 bases fit TRBD2. The CDR3 totals 15 residues. V gave up 6 bases and J gave up 9 bases; unmatched junction bases: 12. Germline V CDR1 and CDR2: LGHDT, YNNKEL (reference sequence). CDR3 DNA: TGTGCCAGCAGTTCGGCGGGAGGGCCCGGTGGTGAGCAGTTCTTC. Its translation is CASSSAGGPGGEQFF.

The gene calls are TRBV7-7 and TRBJ1-1; D not certain. Trimming cost V 5 bases and J 3 bases, with 10 bases left between them. CDR1 and CDR2 (germline): SSHAT, FNYEAQ (reference sequence). The CDR3 covers 13 residues. CDR3 sequence: CASSPQADTEAFF. The CDR3 region has the DNA TGTGCCAGCAGCCCCCAAGCGGACACTGAAGCTTTCTTT.

In DNA form, the CDR3 reads TGTGCCAGCCTTAAAGGGGACAGGGGCGGTGGCTACACCTTC. Translation gives CASLKGDRGGGYTF. V usage is TRBV19 and J usage is TRBJ1-2, with 10 bases fitting TRBD1. Losses at the gene ends were 9 bases for V and 7 bases for J; bases not matched to a gene: 11. CDR1 LNHDA and CDR2 SQIVND come from the germline V gene (reference sequence). This CDR3 contains 14 residues.